The rows below give T cell receptor beta chains drawn from one sample of a study of blood T cell repertoires in COVID-19. The assay was immunoSEQ multiplex PCR, and TCRdb's table has in-frame clones only and misses some. Here the sample spans under 500,000 clones, about 89% being singletons. Sequenced: peripheral blood. The receptor set was obtained from a woman in her twenties or thirties with acute or convalescent COVID-19. Both conserved end residues are part of each CDR3. The D gene is left open where the match is weak. Size tells how often a clone was seen (once, few, many) or the class of an expanded clone, and some rows leave it out.

>.|TRBV30|TRBJ1-5|.
TGTGCCTGGTCCCTACAGGGCAATCAGCCCCAGCATTTT
CAWSLQGNQPQHF
>.|TRBV5-4|TRBJ2-7|.
TGTGCCAGCAGCTTGGATCCAGGGCGGAGCTCCTACGAGCAGTACTTC
CASSLDPGRSSYEQYF
>TRBD1|TRBV6-5|TRBJ2-1|.
TGTGCCAGCAGTAATTCGAACAGGGGGCGGATGTTCTTC
CASSNSNRGRMFF
>.|TRBV2|TRBJ2-3|.
TGTGCCAGCAGTGAGGTCCTAGGGGTAGATACGCAGTATTTT
CASSEVLGVDTQYF
>TRBD2|TRBV7-7|TRBJ2-5|once
TGTGCCAGCAGCTTGTTTCCCCGGACTAGCTTGGAGACCCAGTACTTC
CASSLFPRTSLETQYF
>.|TRBV5-6|TRBJ1-5|.
TGTGCCAGCAGCTTGTTCGCGGGTTCAGGTCAGCCCCAGCATTTT
CASSLFAGSGQPQHF
>TRBD1|TRBV28|TRBJ2-5|.
TGTGCCAGCAGGTTTGGGGTAGGGGGCCTGGAGACCCAGTACTTC
CASRFGVGGLETQYF
>TRBD1|TRBV5-4|TRBJ2-5|few
TGTGCCAGCAGCGCCGGGGACAGGGGCGTTCGAGAGACCCAGTACTTC
CASSAGDRGVRETQYF
>TRBD2|TRBV6-5|TRBJ2-5|.
TGTGCCAGCAGACCCGGGACTAGCGGAGAGACCCAGTACTTC
CASRPGTSGETQYF
>.|TRBV5-1|TRBJ2-7|.
TGCGCCAGCAGCTTGGATCTCGAGCAGTACTTC
CASSLDLEQYF
>.|TRBV18|TRBJ1-1|.
TGTGCCAGCTCACCAGAAACAGGGTTAGGGGCTCGAGCTTTCTTT
CASSPETGLGARAFF
>.|TRBV14|TRBJ1-3|once
TGTGCCAGCAGCCAAGATTTTTTAAGAAGCAGGAACACCATATATTTT
CASSQDFLRSRNTIYF
>TRBD1|TRBV9|TRBJ2-1|.
TGTGCCAGCAGCGTAGGGACAGGTACCTACAATGAGCAGTTCTTC
CASSVGTGTYNEQFF
>.|TRBV19|TRBJ1-5|few
TGTGCCAGTAGTCTTGGTCGACAGGCCGGTTCGGCCCAGCATTTT
CASSLGRQAGSAQHF
>TRBD1|TRBV10-1|TRBJ2-1|.
TGCGCCAGCAGCGATTCAGGGGGCAGGGATGAGCAGTTCTTC
CASSDSGGRDEQFF
>.|TRBV4-2|TRBJ2-1|.
TGTGCCAGCAGCCTTCCAGACTCCCCCAGATGGGATGAGCAGTTCTTC
CASSLPDSPRWDEQFF
>TRBD1|TRBV27|TRBJ1-1|.
TGTGCCAGCAAAAAAACACACAGGGGGCGGCCTTACACTGAAGCTTTCTTT
CASKKTHRGRPYTEAFF
>TRBD1|TRBV12-5|TRBJ1-5|.
TGTGCTAGTGGTTTGGTACTTTGGGGACAGGAGTATAGCAATCAGCCCCAGCATTTT
CASGLVLWGQEYSNQPQHF
>.|TRBV6-5|TRBJ2-5|.
TGTGCCAGCAGCCAAAACGGTGTCGAGACCCAGTACTTC
CASSQNGVETQYF
>.|TRBV12-3/TRBV12-4|TRBJ2-1|.
TGTGCCAGCAGTTTAGTTCGTTACAATGAGCAGTTCTTC
CASSLVRYNEQFF
>.|TRBV5-5|TRBJ2-7|few
TGTGCCAGCAGCTCAAACTACGAGCAGTACTTC
CASSSNYEQYF
>.|TRBV5-1|TRBJ2-7|.
TGCGCCAGCAGCTTGTCTCACGAGCAGTACTTC
CASSLSHEQYF
>.|TRBV29-1|TRBJ1-1|.
TGCAGCGTTGATAGGAGGGTACCGCGGGGTTTAAAGACTGAAGCTTTCTTT
CSVDRRVPRGLKTEAFF
>TRBD1|TRBV30|TRBJ1-5|once
TGTGCCTGGGGGGACAGGGGGTATCAGCCCCAGCATTTT
CAWGDRGYQPQHF
>TRBD1|TRBV5-5|TRBJ2-6|once
TGTGCCAGCAGCTACGTATGGGACAGGGCTTCAGGGGCCAACGTCCTGACTTTC
CASSYVWDRASGANVLTF
>.|TRBV7-3|TRBJ2-2|once
TGTGCCAGCAGCTTTGGTCAGGGCGCCGGGGAGCTGTTTTTT
CASSFGQGAGELFF
>.|TRBV20-1|TRBJ2-1|.
TGCAGTGTTGAACGAGACAATGAGCAGTTCTTC
CSVERDNEQFF
>.|TRBV4-1|TRBJ2-2|few
TGCGCCAGCAGCCTTCTTATGACGGGGAGCGGGGAGCTGTTTTTT
CASSLLMTGSGELFF
>.|TRBV11-2|TRBJ2-3|.
TGTGCCAGCAGCTTAGCAGGGAGCACAGATACGCAGTATTTT
CASSLAGSTDTQYF
>.|TRBV12-3/TRBV12-4|TRBJ1-4|.
TGTGCCAGCAGTTTAAAGAGAGAAAAACTGTTTTTT
CASSLKREKLFF
>TRBD2|TRBV18|TRBJ2-7|.
TGTGCCAGCCCGCACGGCCGTCATCCCGGGGGGGACTACGAGCAGTACTTC
CASPHGRHPGGDYEQYF
>.|TRBV3-1/TRBV3-2|TRBJ2-5|.
TGTGCCAGCAGCCAAGAGGCGGGAATAGAGACCCAGTACTTC
CASSQEAGIETQYF
>TRBD1|TRBV30|TRBJ1-2|.
TGTGCCTGGAGGCCCGGGACAGGGTATGGCTACACCTTC
CAWRPGTGYGYTF
>.|TRBV20-1|TRBJ2-5|.
TGCAGTGCTAGTGGGCAGCAAGAGACCCAGTACTTC
CSASGQQETQYF
>TRBD1|TRBV28|TRBJ1-1|.
TGTGCCAGCAGTTCCATCCGGACAGGGGGGAACACTGAAGCTTTCTTT
CASSSIRTGGNTEAFF
>TRBD2|TRBV9|TRBJ2-5|.
TGTGCCAGCAGCGTAGGCGTAGCGGGGGGACAAGAGACCCAGTACTTC
CASSVGVAGGQETQYF
>.|TRBV20-1|TRBJ2-5|.
TGCAGTGCTCCGGACAGAGAGACCCAGTACTTC
CSAPDRETQYF
>.|TRBV6-6|TRBJ1-2|.
TGTGCCAGTATCCCCTCTGGGGGGGAGATCGGTGGCTACACCTTC
CASIPSGGEIGGYTF
>TRBD1|TRBV3-1/TRBV3-2|TRBJ2-1|.
TGTGCCAGCTCCCCGGGACAGAAGATCTCGCAGTTCTTC
CASSPGQKISQFF
>TRBD1|TRBV4-1|TRBJ1-4|.
TGCGCCAGCAGCCACAACACCGTCGCCGGGACAGGGAGTGAAAAACTGTTTTTT
CASSHNTVAGTGSEKLFF
>.|TRBV28|TRBJ2-7|.
TGTGCCAGCACAAAGGCAGGGCCCTCGTCCTACGAGCAGTACTTC
CASTKAGPSSYEQYF
>.|TRBV12-3/TRBV12-4|TRBJ1-3|once
TGTGCCAGCAGCCCAGTGTCCGTCGACACCATATATTTT
CASSPVSVDTIYF
>.|TRBV18|TRBJ1-1|.
TGTGCCAGCTCACCTGTGGAGGGTTTGTTTGTGAACACTGAAGCTTTCTTT
CASSPVEGLFVNTEAFF
>TRBD1|TRBV5-5|TRBJ2-1|.
TGTGCCAGCAACTACAGGGGGCGCTTTAATGAGCAGTTCTTC
CASNYRGRFNEQFF
>TRBD2|TRBV7-8|TRBJ2-3|.
TGTGCCAGCAGACCTAGCGGGGGGGCCGGTGATACGCAGTATTTT
CASRPSGGAGDTQYF
>TRBD1|TRBV7-9|TRBJ2-7|once
TGTGCCAGCAGCCCCCCCTTGCAGGGGGAATTTTACGAGCAGTACTTC
CASSPPLQGEFYEQYF
>TRBD2|TRBV19|TRBJ2-3|.
TGTGCCAGTAGTGGCGAACTAGCGGGGGGAACTCCTAACACAGATACGCAGTATTTT
CASSGELAGGTPNTDTQYF
>TRBD2|TRBV30|TRBJ2-5|once
TGTGCCTGGAGTGGGCACAGACTAGCGGGGGGGCGGAAGACCCAGTACTTC
CAWSGHRLAGGRKTQYF
>TRBD1|TRBV12-5|TRBJ2-3|.
TGTGCTAGTGTCGGGACAGGGAGTGTTACGCAGTATTTT
CASVGTGSVTQYF
>.|TRBV4-1|TRBJ2-7|.
TGCGCCAGCAGCCAAGAATTTGGCAGGAACGAGCAGTACTTC
CASSQEFGRNEQYF
>TRBD1|TRBV7-9|TRBJ1-4|.
TGTGCCAGCAGCTCAGGGACAGGTGGGCCTAATGAAAAACTGTTTTTT
CASSSGTGGPNEKLFF
>.|TRBV28|TRBJ1-1|.
TGTGCCAGCCGAGGGTTCACTGAAGCTTTCTTT
CASRGFTEAFF
>TRBD1|TRBV5-1|TRBJ1-2|few
TGCGCCAGCGGGACAGGGGTGGACTATGGCTACACCTTC
CASGTGVDYGYTF
>.|TRBV14|TRBJ1-1|.
TGTGCCAGCAGCCAAGATCTCCGGTACACTGAAGCTTTCTTT
CASSQDLRYTEAFF
>TRBD1|TRBV19|TRBJ1-1|.
TGTGCCAGTAGACAGGGGTTGAACACTGAAGCTTTCTTT
CASRQGLNTEAFF